These T cell receptor beta chains were read from a single sample in a study of T cell responses to AZD1222 COVID-19 vaccine. Some clones are missing from TCRdb's copy, which holds only in-frame ones; the method was immunoSEQ multiplex PCR. The data show 100,000 to 120,000 clones, roughly nine tenths seen once. The sequenced sample was peripheral blood, obtained on day 0 of MenACWY control vaccination. These receptors originate from an adult in good health. Both conserved end residues are part of each CDR3. The D gene is left open where the match is weak. Not all rows give a size; the values are once, few, many and, for expanded clones, a class.

>TRBV5-1|TRBJ1-1|NA|NA
CASSLVAGTTSEAFF
TGCGCCAGCAGCTTGGTTGCGGGGACAACCTCTGAAGCTTTCTTT
>TRBV4-1|TRBJ1-5|NA|TRBD1
CASSQGKGQDDQPQHF
TGCGCCAGCAGCCAAGGGAAGGGACAGGATGATCAGCCCCAGCATTTT
>TRBV4-1|TRBJ2-2|few|TRBD2
CASSLGLANTGELFF
TGCGCCAGCAGTCTCGGACTAGCGAACACCGGGGAGCTGTTTTTT
>TRBV5-6|TRBJ1-6|NA|NA
CASSLERRANSPLHF
TGTGCCAGCAGCTTGGAGCGCAGGGCGAATTCACCCCTCCACTTT
>TRBV7-9|TRBJ2-5|NA|NA
CASSLALRGQQETQYF
TGTGCCAGCAGCTTAGCGCTCCGGGGCCAGCAAGAGACCCAGTACTTC
>TRBV5-8|TRBJ2-2|NA|NA
CASSIRVVGGELFF
TGTGCCAGCAGCATCCGGGTCGTAGGCGGGGAGCTGTTTTTT
>TRBV5-5|TRBJ2-3|once|NA
CASSFFGGAGTDTQYF
TGTGCCAGCAGCTTTTTCGGGGGCGCGGGGACAGATACGCAGTATTTT
>TRBV10-3|TRBJ2-7|few|NA
CAISESTAYEQYF
TGTGCCATCAGTGAGTCGACTGCCTACGAGCAGTACTTC
>TRBV7-3|TRBJ1-5|NA|NA
CASSFTTYQPQHF
TGTGCCAGCAGCTTTACGACTTATCAGCCCCAGCATTTT
>TRBV14|TRBJ1-4|NA|TRBD1
CASSYRGGLEKLFF
TGTGCCAGCAGCTACAGGGGTGGATTGGAAAAACTGTTTTTT
>TRBV4-1|TRBJ2-5|NA|NA
CASSQGPGGAYQETQYF
TGCGCCAGCAGCCAAGGACCCGGGGGAGCCTACCAAGAGACCCAGTACTTC
>TRBV29-1|TRBJ1-1|NA|NA
CSVVAAWSTEAFF
TGCAGCGTTGTGGCAGCCTGGAGCACTGAAGCTTTCTTT
>TRBV19|TRBJ1-2|NA|NA
CASGGGRESGGYTF
TGTGCCAGTGGGGGAGGCAGGGAATCTGGTGGCTACACCTTC
>TRBV5-4|TRBJ2-5|few|TRBD2
CASSTPAGGGAEKTQYF
TGTGCCAGCAGCACACCAGCTGGCGGGGGGGCTGAGAAGACCCAGTACTTC
>TRBV3-1/TRBV3-2|TRBJ1-2|once|NA
CASGRYGLPDGYTF
TGTGCCAGCGGAAGATACGGACTGCCCGATGGCTACACCTTC
>TRBV9|TRBJ2-7|NA|NA
CASSVEDGTTEQYF
TGTGCCAGCAGCGTGGAGGACGGAACGACCGAGCAGTACTTC
>TRBV2|TRBJ1-1|NA|NA
CASSPSTGRGTEAFF
TGTGCCAGCAGTCCCTCCACAGGGAGGGGAACTGAAGCTTTCTTT
>TRBV5-1|TRBJ1-4|NA|NA
CASSLEAGINEKLFF
TGCGCCAGCAGCTTGGAGGCAGGGATTAATGAAAAACTGTTTTTT
>TRBV5-4|TRBJ1-2|NA|TRBD1
CASLGQGAARTF
TGTGCCAGCTTGGGACAGGGGGCCGCAAGGACCTTC
>TRBV6-1|TRBJ1-5|NA|NA
CASSEGAGKGYSNQPQHF
TGTGCCAGCAGTGAAGGGGCAGGGAAAGGGTATAGCAATCAGCCCCAGCATTTT
>TRBV30|TRBJ1-2|NA|NA
CAWSVGLGGESYGYTF
TGTGCCTGGAGTGTAGGTCTAGGAGGGGAAAGCTATGGCTACACCTTC
>TRBV6-6|TRBJ1-5|NA|NA
CASSYTSNQPQHF
TGTGCCAGCAGTTACACTAGCAATCAGCCCCAGCATTTT
>TRBV4-1|TRBJ1-3|NA|NA
CASSQGVGLSGNTIYF
TGCGCCAGCAGCCAAGGGGTAGGACTCTCTGGAAACACCATATATTTT
>TRBV19|TRBJ1-6|many|NA
CASGGPYNSPLHF
TGTGCCAGCGGGGGACCTTATAATTCACCCCTCCACTTT
>TRBV5-1|TRBJ2-3|NA|TRBD2
CASSFLAGAPSRGTDTQYF
TGCGCCAGCAGCTTCCTAGCGGGGGCCCCGTCGAGAGGCACAGATACGCAGTATTTT
>TRBV2|TRBJ1-6|NA|NA
CASSEEDPGLRSPLHF
TGTGCCAGCAGTGAAGAGGACCCGGGTTTACGTTCACCCCTCCACTTT
>TRBV5-6|TRBJ2-1|once|TRBD2
CASSWEGSSYNEQFF
TGTGCCAGCAGCTGGGAGGGGAGCTCCTACAATGAGCAGTTCTTC
>TRBV6-2/TRBV6-3|TRBJ2-1|NA|TRBD2
CASSYPGTKQFF
TGTGCCAGCAGTTACCCCGGGACTAAGCAGTTCTTC
>TRBV6-5|TRBJ1-4|NA|NA
CASRGHDATNEKLFF
TGTGCCAGCAGGGGACACGATGCAACTAATGAAAAACTGTTTTTT
>TRBV9|TRBJ2-6|NA|TRBD1
CASSPGQLSGANVLTF
TGTGCCAGCAGCCCGGGACAGCTGTCTGGGGCCAACGTCCTGACTTTC
>TRBV4-1|TRBJ2-7|once|TRBD1
CASSVGTGVLEQYF
TGCGCCAGCAGCGTCGGGACAGGGGTTTTGGAGCAGTACTTC
>TRBV7-3|TRBJ2-1|NA|NA
CASSRLRGDEQFF
TGTGCCAGCAGCCGACTCAGGGGCGATGAGCAGTTCTTC
>TRBV5-1|TRBJ1-5|NA|NA
CASRAGGNQPQHF
TGCGCCAGCAGGGCGGGGGGCAATCAGCCCCAGCATTTT
>TRBV14|TRBJ1-2|NA|NA
CASSQDQGNGYTF
TGTGCCAGCAGCCAAGATCAAGGAAATGGCTACACCTTC
>TRBV25-1|TRBJ1-2|NA|TRBD1
CASSNLGQGRGYTF
TGTGCCAGCAGTAACCTGGGACAGGGACGCGGCTACACCTTC
>TRBV30|TRBJ1-5|NA|TRBD1
CAWSPGGTAWWIQHF
TGTGCCTGGAGTCCAGGGGGGACAGCTTGGTGGATCCAGCATTTT
>TRBV6-5|TRBJ1-3|NA|TRBD1
CAAKPTGDAGNTIYF
TGTGCCGCTAAACCCACAGGGGATGCTGGAAACACCATATATTTT
>TRBV11-2|TRBJ2-7|once|TRBD1
CASSQGVPTNEQYF
TGTGCCAGCAGCCAGGGGGTGCCGACCAACGAGCAGTACTTC
>TRBV12-3/TRBV12-4|TRBJ1-4|NA|NA
CASGAQGEKLFF
TGTGCCAGCGGGGCACAGGGTGAAAAACTGTTTTTT
>TRBV5-5|TRBJ2-5|NA|TRBD2
CASSLTGTSGGAEGETQYF
TGTGCCAGCAGCTTGACCGGGACTAGCGGGGGGGCCGAAGGAGAGACCCAGTACTTC
>TRBV5-1|TRBJ2-2|NA|TRBD2
CASSPLAGGNTGELFF
TGCGCCAGCAGCCCCTTAGCGGGGGGGAACACCGGGGAGCTGTTTTTT
>TRBV27|TRBJ2-7|few|NA
CASSSWGGPYEQYF
TGTGCCAGCAGCTCGTGGGGGGGCCCCTACGAGCAGTACTTC
>TRBV9|TRBJ1-1|NA|NA
CASSAGNLNTEAFF
TGTGCCAGCAGCGCCGGGAACCTGAACACTGAAGCTTTCTTT
>TRBV3-1/TRBV3-2|TRBJ2-2|NA|TRBD1
CASSQDGRTGGPGELFF
TGTGCCAGCAGCCAAGATGGGCGGACAGGGGGACCCGGGGAGCTGTTTTTT
>TRBV7-3|TRBJ1-1|once|NA
CASTPDRNTEAFF
TGTGCCAGCACCCCGGACAGGAACACTGAAGCTTTCTTT
>TRBV28|TRBJ2-3|NA|NA
CASSQATSTDTQYF
TGTGCCAGCAGCCAAGCCACTAGTACAGATACGCAGTATTTT
>TRBV28|TRBJ2-2|NA|NA
CASGTRKRELFF
TGTGCCAGTGGGACGCGAAAGCGGGAGCTGTTTTTT